Below, 14 T cell receptor beta chains from the same sample are listed, as sequenced in a study of breast tumors, draining lymph nodes, adjacent tissues. Breast cancer patients provided tissue from their axillary draining lymph nodes. TCRdb re-analysed the multiplex PCR reads in MiXCR, keeping a single row per CDR3 protein. The repertoire has around 130,000 distinct CDR3 sequences, about 33% of them found once; the top ten carry approximately 2.3%. Sequencing was carried out using axillary lymph node tissue. Receptors were obtained from a female donor with breast cancer. Some clones in this sample may be carry-over from other donors' samples.

This clonotype came up many times. The V gene is TRBV9, the J gene TRBJ2-5; TRBD2 matches 10 bases. The CDR3 runs to 16 residues. CDR1 is SGDLS and CDR2 is YYNGEE in the germline V gene. The junction had 3 bases not matched to a gene; V was cut back by 0 bases and J by 1 base. DNA of the CDR3: TGTGCCAGCAGCGTAGGGTCTAGCGGGGGCCAAGAGACCCAGTACTTC. Translation: CASSVGSSGGQETQYF.

The CDR3 bases are TGTGCCAGCAGTTTAGTGGGGACGGATGAGCAGTACTTC. This codes for CASSLVGTDEQYF. The V and J genes are TRBV12-3 or TRBV12-4 and TRBJ2-7; D tentatively fits TRBD1 or TRBD2 (5 bases each). Trimming took off 1 base at V and 7 bases at J, with 11 bases between the two ends. The CDR3 totals 13 residues.

The V and J genes are TRBV5-1 and TRBJ2-3; 9 nucleotides agree with TRBD2. CDR3 length: 17 residues. Germline V CDR1 and CDR2: SGHRS, YFSETQ. J lost 1 base, V lost 4 bases, and 10 bases had no gene match. The CDR3 nucleotides are TGCGCCAGCAGCCCCTCCCCGCGGGGGGGGGGCACAGATACGCAGTATTTT. Amino acid sequence: CASSPSPRGGGTDTQYF.

This clonotype appeared a few times. The chain employs TRBV4-2 and TRBJ1-1; 9 bases map to TRBD1. V lost 4 bases to trimming and J lost 0 bases; unmatched junction nucleotides: 6. The CDR3 extends over 16 amino acids. Germline assignment: CDR1 LGHNA and CDR2 YNFKEQ. The CDR3 loop reads CASSPGTGRMNTEAFF. Here the CDR3 DNA reads TGTGCCAGCAGCCCTGGGACAGGGAGGATGAACACTGAAGCTTTCTTT.

This clonotype showed up many times. The rearrangement joins TRBV5-1 to TRBJ1-1; TRBD1 is a possible D gene (6 bases). This CDR3 comprises 15 residues. Germline-derived CDR1 and CDR2 are SGHRS and YFSETQ. V was trimmed by 2 bases and J by 1 base, leaving 12 bases between them. CDR3 protein: CASSLARGQNTEAFF. CDR3 sequence (DNA): TGCGCCAGCAGCTTAGCGCGGGGACAGAACACTGAAGCTTTCTTT.

This clonotype was found many times. A much more abundant neighbour one base away suggests this may be a read error. This chain joins TRBV7-8 and TRBJ2-6; the D gene is possibly TRBD1 (5 bases). The CDR3 consists of 15 residues. Germline loops: CDR1 SGHVS, CDR2 FQNEAQ. The CDR3 region has the DNA TGTGCCAGCAGCTTACGATTACCTGGGGCCAACGTCCTGCCTTTC. This sequence encodes CASSLRLPGANVLPF.

This clonotype occurred many times. This rearrangement joins TRBV18 to TRBJ2-2; 7 bases align to TRBD1. Germline CDR1 reads KGHSH; CDR2 reads LQKENI. J was trimmed by 0 bases and V by 4 bases; bases with no gene match: 5. The CDR3 length is 16 residues. The CDR3 spells CASSLWDSTNTGELFF. As DNA, the CDR3 is TGTGCCAGCTCACTATGGGACAGTACGAACACCGGGGAGCTGTTTTTT. Based on the CDR3 plus reference TRBV18 and TRBJ2-2, the full variable domain is NAGVMQNPRHLVRRRGQEARLRCSPMKGHSHVYWYRQLPEEGLKFMVYLQKENIIDESGMPKERFSAEFPKEGPSILRIQQVVRGDSAAYFCASSLWDSTNTGELFFGEGSRLTVL.

The CDR3 loop reads CASSQLGQDDKNIQYF. The CDR3 nucleotides read TGTGCCAGCAGTCAACTGGGACAGGATGACAAAAACATTCAGTACTTC. This rearrangement joins TRBV28 to TRBJ2-4, with 8 bases matching TRBD1. The germline CDR1 and CDR2 sequences are MDHEN and SYDVKM. Trimming cost V 5 bases and J 3 bases; bases outside gene matches: 9. There are 16 residues in the CDR3.

This clonotype came up many times. The J gene is TRBJ1-6, the V gene TRBV19; D is uncertain. V lost 7 bases and J 9 bases, leaving 16 bases between the germline ends. The CDR3 runs 14 residues. Germline-derived CDR1 and CDR2 are LNHDA and SQIVND (reference sequence). The CDR3 protein is CASMSRVVGSPLHF. The CDR3 DNA follows: TGTGCCAGTATGTCCCGAGTGGTGGGTTCACCCCTCCACTTT.

The sample holds many counts of this clonotype. The chain has TRBV20-1 and TRBJ2-3; D not resolved. With 6 bases removed from V and 2 bases from J, the gap between germline ends came to 27 bases. The CDR3 is made up of 18 amino acids. CDR1 is DFQATT, CDR2 SNEGSKA, per germline (reference sequence). The CDR3 reads CSAERKGRFGVNTDTQYF. CDR3 nucleotide sequence: TGCAGTGCCGAACGAAAAGGAAGGTTTGGCGTAAACACAGATACGCAGTATTTT.

Ten or more counts support this clonotype. The chain combines TRBV30 with TRBJ2-7; no reliable D call. CDR3 size: 11 residues. Deletions cut 1 base from V and 6 bases from J, with 7 bases between. The germline V gene encodes CDR1 GTSNPN and CDR2 SVGIG (reference sequence). The CDR3 bases are TGTGCCTGGAGTGGGGGTGGCGAGCAGTACGTC. Its translation: CAWSGGGEQYV.

This clonotype was seen repeatedly, ten times or more. The J gene is TRBJ1-2, the V gene TRBV28; TRBD1 matches at 7 bases. Germline V CDR1 and CDR2: MDHEN, SYDVKM. This CDR3 spans 14 amino acids. With V trimmed by 3 bases and J by 4 bases, 5 bases remained unmatched. The CDR3 DNA reads as TGTGCCAGCAGTTTGTCCAGGACAGGCTATGGCTACACCTTC. Its protein is CASSLSRTGYGYTF.

This clonotype was counted ten times or more. CDR3 residues: CASRLPGQENSPLHF. The CDR3 coding sequence is TGTGCCAGCAGATTGCCGGGACAGGAGAATTCACCCCTCCACTTT. V and J are TRBV6-1 and TRBJ1-6, with TRBD1 matching over 8 bases. This CDR3 has 15 residues. Looked up from germline, CDR1 is MNHNS and CDR2 is SASEGT. The V and J ends lost 6 bases and 7 bases, in that order; junction bases with no gene match: 8.

In its sample, this clonotype was seen once. The chain has TRBV4-1 and TRBJ1-6, with D unclear. CDR1 and CDR2 (germline): MGHRA, YSYEKL. V lost 0 bases and J lost 13, with 22 bases in between. CDR3 length: 17 residues. CDR3 loop: CASSQDPGRGRNQPLHF. CDR3 nucleotide sequence: TGCGCCAGCAGCCAAGATCCCGGGCGAGGACGCAATCAGCCCCTCCACTTT.